The rows below give T cell receptor beta chains drawn from one sample of a study of cytomegalovirus exposure and HLA in healthy donors. Using immunoSEQ multiplex PCR, the repertoire was profiled, and TCRdb retains in-frame clones only, with some absent. The table shows a few hundred thousand clones, with more than 85% occurring only once. The sample consisted of PBMCs. These receptors originate from a man aged 18 to 35 in good health and CMV-seropositive. CDR3s include the opening cysteine and the closing phenylalanine or tryptophan. The order of the fields is V gene, CDR3 protein.

V: TRBV6-1; CDR3: CASRDRGRTGYGYTF
V: TRBV18; CDR3: CASSPTSGRINEQFF
V: TRBV11-2; CDR3: CASSLAPRSYEQYF
V: TRBV7-9; CDR3: CASSLGPPEQFF
V: TRBV6-5; CDR3: CASSWGQGAYGYTF
V: TRBV7-9; CDR3: CASSLGDSNQPQHF
V: TRBV6-6; CDR3: CASSYGTVNSNQPQHF
V: TRBV6-5; CDR3: CASSYGIGDTEAFF
V: TRBV29-1; CDR3: CSVDRGTGYTF
V: TRBV5-6; CDR3: CASSSRRRSSYEQYF
V: TRBV9; CDR3: CASSSREGIYGYTF
V: TRBV19; CDR3: CASSISPYRVDYGYTF
V: TRBV4-3; CDR3: CASSQDHRVYEQYF
V: TRBV2; CDR3: CASSEGVLAGSYNEQFF
V: TRBV7-9; CDR3: CASRKKGPGNEQFF
V: TRBV6-5; CDR3: CASSYSDRGYEQYF
V: TRBV4-2; CDR3: CASSRGGGGETQYF
V: TRBV7-6; CDR3: CASNLLGGESSEQFF
V: TRBV7-2; CDR3: CASSLEYTSGFSTDTQYF
V: TRBV6-1; CDR3: CASSASTGAQPQHF
V: TRBV30; CDR3: CAWSAGTAAWEPQHF
V: TRBV28; CDR3: CASSLGGYWTEAFF
V: TRBV5-4; CDR3: CAISSGAANTGELFF
V: TRBV6-1; CDR3: CASIGDPGAEAFF
V: TRBV19; CDR3: CASTHGGVGGQPQHF
V: TRBV5-1; CDR3: CASSLGLAVTEQYF
V: TRBV18; CDR3: CASSPRGITLNDYGYTF
V: TRBV5-1; CDR3: CASRVGTSGRDTQYF
V: TRBV10-3; CDR3: CAISTGGSGYGYTF
V: TRBV5-1; CDR3: CASSLAADRGLGTEAFF
V: TRBV11-2; CDR3: CASSLDHQQTDYGYTF
V: TRBV15; CDR3: CATSTDREGTGELFF
V: TRBV6-5; CDR3: CASSYNMEDQETQYF
V: TRBV9; CDR3: CASSVAGGNTIYF
V: TRBV2; CDR3: CASSEALTGVYNEQFF
V: TRBV29-1; CDR3: CSVEDPGRPWETQYF
V: TRBV4-1; CDR3: CASSPRAGRVQETQYF
V: TRBV27; CDR3: CASSFRGSNEQFF
V: TRBV20-1; CDR3: CSALSETQYF
V: TRBV6-6; CDR3: CASSSGGRTEAFF
V: TRBV27; CDR3: CASSFSGTGANTEAFF
V: TRBV7-2; CDR3: CASSLSASGQGAGEQYF
V: TRBV5-4; CDR3: CASSSPRKGGEKAFF
V: TRBV6-6; CDR3: CASSVQETQYF
V: TRBV30; CDR3: CAWSARTSGSIHEQYF
V: TRBV4-3; CDR3: CASSPGQASYNEQFF
V: TRBV7-2; CDR3: CASSSRWADTQYF
V: TRBV5-6; CDR3: CASSLDTLSYEQYF